The sequence of this TCR beta chain was determined in a study of T cell responses to AZD1222 COVID-19 vaccine. V was trimmed by 3 bases and J by 0 bases, leaving 11 bases between them. This CDR3 has 15 amino acids. Germline CDR1 MNHEY, CDR2 SVGEGT. This clone was observed a few times. Its antigen remains unknown. The protocol was immunoSEQ multiplex PCR, while the TCRdb copy is restricted to in-frame clones and leaves out a portion. The data hold tens of thousands of clones, with 80% to 90% observed a single time. Study-wide results and limits: Recipients of AZD1222 seropositive at baseline numbered only five or six.

The genes are TRBV6-2 or TRBV6-3 and TRBJ1-1; D is undetermined. The TCR was taken from an adult who received the AZD1222 COVID-19 vaccine. The sample here was peripheral blood, taken 28 days after the second AZD1222 dose. The CDR3 sequence: CASSYWKGMNTEAFF. As DNA, the CDR3 is TGTGCCAGCAGTTATTGGAAGGGAATGAACACTGAAGCTTTCTTT.